A selection of T cell receptor beta chains follows, all from one sample in a study of T cell repertoires in cytomegalovirus infection. MiXCR, applied by TCRdb to the reads, yields one record per CDR3 protein. Among around 300,000 distinct CDR3 sequences listed, 9.5% were seen once. The sequencing sample was made of PBMCs. The receptors come from a human donor in good health (CMV status not recorded). Some clones in this sample may be carry-over from other donors' samples. CDR3s leave out the opening cysteine and the closing phenylalanine or tryptophan. D genes are given only for firm matches.

d_call,v_call,j_call,cdr3_aa
TRBD2,TRBV7-9,TRBJ2-1,ASTLEPAGPDEQF
NA,TRBV7-6,TRBJ1-2,ASSLAQGGARGYT
NA,TRBV7-3,TRBJ2-7,ASSLPSTGRSNEQY
NA,TRBV20-1,TRBJ2-6,SALTGQFSGANVLT
TRBD1,TRBV28,TRBJ1-5,ASSPYMGQGANQPQH
NA,TRBV6-2/TRBV6-3,TRBJ2-7,ASSSHILRDHDEQY
TRBD2,TRBV7-9,TRBJ2-7,ASSPEASGSLYEQY
NA,TRBV4-1,TRBJ2-4,ASSQGQGNIQY
TRBD2,TRBV6-2/TRBV6-3,TRBJ2-7,ASSFGTSEKYEQY
NA,TRBV27,TRBJ1-6,ASRTKVAGVGNSPLH
TRBD1,TRBV7-2,TRBJ1-1,ASSLALSGGATEAF
TRBD1,TRBV19,TRBJ2-5,ASSIGTGYETQY
NA,TRBV7-2,TRBJ2-1,ASTQGGTLNNEQF
NA,TRBV7-2,TRBJ2-7,ASSARGYEQY
TRBD1,TRBV12-3/TRBV12-4,TRBJ1-5,ASRADRDQPQH
NA,TRBV20-1,TRBJ1-3,SAGFGASGNTIY
TRBD1,TRBV7-9,TRBJ1-4,ASSRDSGNEKLF
NA,TRBV7-2,TRBJ1-1,ASSLYLGTATEAF
TRBD1,TRBV28,TRBJ1-5,ASSPQGAFNQPQH
NA,TRBV10-3,TRBJ2-1,AIWDPSSYNEQF
NA,TRBV7-2,TRBJ2-7,ASSLTQGSSYEQY
TRBD1,TRBV4-1,TRBJ2-5,ASSRNRGLQETQY
NA,TRBV28,TRBJ2-7,ASKGVDYEQY
TRBD2,TRBV7-2,TRBJ2-1,ASSLVGGAWQF
NA,TRBV7-9,TRBJ1-1,ASSLVVGWAEAF
NA,TRBV2,TRBJ2-4,ASSEALRNIQY
NA,TRBV7-2,TRBJ2-1,ASSSTAGTLGGNEQF
NA,TRBV7-2,TRBJ1-1,ASSLHRTMNTEAF
NA,TRBV7-9,TRBJ2-2,ASSLNPNSIGELF
NA,TRBV4-3,TRBJ1-2,ASSLWPGSPYGYT
TRBD2,TRBV7-2,TRBJ2-5,ASSSSGRGKTQY
TRBD1,TRBV7-8,TRBJ1-1,ASSPRQGARNTEAF
TRBD2,TRBV7-2,TRBJ2-5,ASSLVAGGGGETQY
NA,TRBV7-2,TRBJ1-4,ASSTRQIEGKLF
TRBD2,TRBV7-2,TRBJ2-1,ASSGAGGTSSYNEQF
NA,TRBV6-2/TRBV6-3,TRBJ1-1,ASRTNLNTEAF
NA,TRBV7-2,TRBJ1-3,ASSLVPAGLAGNTIY
NA,TRBV30,TRBJ2-7,AWTPGGAGRDEQY
TRBD2,TRBV10-2,TRBJ2-3,ASSEPLAGRVDTQY
NA,TRBV2,TRBJ2-7,ASSERDIGGYEQY
TRBD1,TRBV7-6,TRBJ1-1,ASSSQGGEVRRGTEAF
NA,TRBV28,TRBJ2-1,ASRASTRGSQF
TRBD2,TRBV7-2,TRBJ2-3,ASSLISSGSSKGDTQY
NA,TRBV7-9,TRBJ1-4,ASSRTVDSINEKLF
TRBD2,TRBV12-3/TRBV12-4,TRBJ2-7,ASGGGLEQY
NA,TRBV24-1,TRBJ1-2,ATRGREDYGYT